These 9 T cell receptor beta chains were all obtained from the same sample, sequenced in a study of regulatory T cells in long-lasting Graves disease. The time point was: newly diagnosed GD, antithyroid drugs for less than 3 months. After RNA was extracted from PBMCs, the TCR library was made from it. Libraries of TCR beta came from iRepertoire HTBI primers plus Arm-PCR of CDR3 regions. TCRdb reprocessed the multiplex PCR reads via MiXCR and lists one record per CDR3 protein. The sample includes just over 600,000 distinct CDR3 sequences, less than 20% seen only once; the top ten take 18%. These data were also filed under a second study, of T cells in Graves' hyperthyroidism and ophthalmopathy.

The sequencing used peripheral blood mononuclear cells (PBMCs), collected at new diagnosis, from a patient treated with antithyroid drugs. These receptor sequences come from a woman in her twenties or thirties with Graves disease.

This clonotype has ten or more counts. This chain joins TRBV28 and TRBJ2-1, with 11 bases identical to TRBD2. The CDR3 totals 16 residues. Germline lookup yields CDR1 MDHEN and CDR2 SYDVKM. J was trimmed by 1 base and V by 7 bases; bases with no gene match: 6. The CDR3 sequence is CASTVIAGGSYNEQFF. CDR3 sequence (DNA): TGTGCCAGCACTGTGATAGCGGGAGGGTCCTACAATGAGCAGTTCTTC.

This clonotype was seen ten or more times. The J gene is TRBJ1-2, the V gene TRBV10-3; 10 bases agree with TRBD1. V shed 6 bases and J 4 bases; nucleotides not matched to a gene: 5. The CDR3 extends over 14 amino acids. Germline values: CDR1 ENHRY, CDR2 SYGVKD. The CDR3 region is CAIRGTGEVYGYTF. The DNA of the CDR3 is TGTGCCATCAGGGGGACAGGGGAGGTCTATGGCTACACCTTC.

This chain joins TRBV10-3 and TRBJ2-1, with D unclear. This CDR3 is 12 amino acids long. CDR1 and CDR2 (germline): ENHRY, SYGVKD. The V end lost 2 bases, the J end lost 5 bases, and 4 bases lay between the germline ends. CDR3 nucleotide sequence: TGTGCCATCAGTGAGAGGAACAATGAGCAGTTCTTC. Amino acid sequence: CAISERNNEQFF.

The rearrangement joins TRBV28 to TRBJ2-3; D could derive from TRBD1 or TRBD2 (5 bases each). The CDR3 totals 17 residues. Germline V lookup: CDR1 MDHEN, CDR2 SYDVKM. V lost 7 bases to trimming and J lost 5 bases, with 25 bases between them. In nucleotides, the CDR3 is TGTGCCAGCACGCGGCAGGGAATGGGGAGAACAGGAGATACGCAGTATTTT. Translated, it gives CASTRQGMGRTGDTQYF.

V is TRBV12-3 or TRBV12-4 and J is TRBJ2-1; 8 positions match TRBD1. J lost 0 bases, V lost 6 bases, and 10 bases had no gene match. CDR3 length: 17 residues. As DNA, the CDR3 is TGTGCCAGCAGATCCAAATTGGACAGGGCCTCCTACAATGAGCAGTTCTTC. Translation gives CASRSKLDRASYNEQFF.

This clonotype was seen a handful of times. The rearrangement uses TRBV5-1 and TRBJ2-3; unclear D gene. With 4 bases removed from V and 0 bases from J, the gap between germline ends came to 9 bases. The CDR3 contains 14 residues. Germline V gene sequence: CDR1 SGHRS, CDR2 YFSETQ. For the CDR3, the DNA is TGCGCCAGCAGCGAAGCTCTTAGCACAGATACGCAGTATTTT. Amino acid sequence: CASSEALSTDTQYF.

J is TRBJ1-2 and V is TRBV20-1; 7 bases are shared with TRBD1. With 0 bases clipped from V and 2 bases from J, the junction kept 9 bases outside the gene matches. Germline V CDR1 and CDR2: DFQATT, SNEGSKA (reference sequence). CDR3 length: 16 amino acids. CDR3 amino acids: CSARDRDSDFNYGYTF. Here the CDR3 DNA reads TGCAGTGCTAGAGATCGGGACAGCGACTTCAACTATGGCTACACCTTC.

In regard to this clonotype: A much larger clone differs from this one at a single base, so this may be a read error. The chain couples TRBV27 to TRBJ2-7, with D tentatively TRBD1 or TRBD2 (5 bases each). V dropped 9 bases and J dropped 6 bases, with 21 bases sitting between them. In germline, CDR1 is MNHEY, CDR2 SMNVEV (reference sequence). The CDR3 covers 14 residues. CDR3 in DNA: TGTGCCAGTCGGTTATCGGGGCCGCCAGGCGAGCAGTACTTC. Its translation is CASRLSGPPGEQYF.

The gene calls are TRBV30 and TRBJ1-5; D is unresolved. CDR1 GTSNPN and CDR2 SVGIG come from the germline V gene (reference sequence). The V gene lost 3 bases and the J gene lost 5 bases, with 11 bases spanning the gap. The CDR3 is made up of 13 amino acids. CDR3 sequence: CAWSGVRDQPQHF. The CDR3 nucleotides are TGTGCCTGGAGCGGGGTTAGGGATCAGCCCCAGCATTTT.